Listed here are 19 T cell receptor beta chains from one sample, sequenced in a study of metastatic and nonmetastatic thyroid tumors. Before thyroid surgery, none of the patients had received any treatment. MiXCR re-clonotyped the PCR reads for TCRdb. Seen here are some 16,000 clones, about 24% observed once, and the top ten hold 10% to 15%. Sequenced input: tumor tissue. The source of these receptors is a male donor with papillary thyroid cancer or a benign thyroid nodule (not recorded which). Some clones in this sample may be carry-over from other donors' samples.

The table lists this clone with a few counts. The CDR3 loop reads CASSNRDEAFF. The CDR3 DNA reads as TGTGCCAGCAGCAACCGGGATGAAGCTTTCTTT. The V and J genes are TRBV7-9 and TRBJ1-1; no clear D gene. V lost 5 bases to trimming and J lost 7 bases, with 8 bases between them. Germline lookup yields CDR1 SEHNR and CDR2 FQNEAQ (reference sequence). The CDR3 is 11 amino acids.

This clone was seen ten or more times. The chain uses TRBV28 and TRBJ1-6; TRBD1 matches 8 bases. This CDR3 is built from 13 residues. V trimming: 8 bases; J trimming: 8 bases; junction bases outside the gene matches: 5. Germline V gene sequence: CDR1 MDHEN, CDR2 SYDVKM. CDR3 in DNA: TGTGCCAGCGGACAGGGCGCCCATTCACCCCTCCACTTT. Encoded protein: CASGQGAHSPLHF.

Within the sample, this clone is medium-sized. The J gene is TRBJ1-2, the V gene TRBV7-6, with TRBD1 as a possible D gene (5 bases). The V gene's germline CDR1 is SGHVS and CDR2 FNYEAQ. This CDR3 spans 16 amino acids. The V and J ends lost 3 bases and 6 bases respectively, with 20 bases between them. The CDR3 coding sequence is TGTGCCAGCAGCTTGACCCCACCCGGGACCGAAAATGGCTACACCTTC. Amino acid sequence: CASSLTPPGTENGYTF.

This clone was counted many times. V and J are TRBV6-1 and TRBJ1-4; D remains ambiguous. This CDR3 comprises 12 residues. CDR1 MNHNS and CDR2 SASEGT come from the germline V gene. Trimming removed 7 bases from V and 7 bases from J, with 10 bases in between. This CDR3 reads CASTRRAEKLFF. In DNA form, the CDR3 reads TGTGCCAGCACTCGAAGAGCTGAAAAACTGTTTTTT.

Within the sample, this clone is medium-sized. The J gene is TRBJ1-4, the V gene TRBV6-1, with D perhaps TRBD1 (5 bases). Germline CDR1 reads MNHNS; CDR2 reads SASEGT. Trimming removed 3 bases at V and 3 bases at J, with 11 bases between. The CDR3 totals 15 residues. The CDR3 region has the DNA TGTGCCAGCAGTGATGGTCGGGGGTCTAATGAAAAACTGTTTTTT. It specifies CASSDGRGSNEKLFF.

For the CDR3, the DNA is TGTGCCAGCAGCGCCGGAGGGACAGGGTGGTACGAGCAGTACTTC. It specifies CASSAGGTGWYEQYF. The chain recombines TRBV2 with TRBJ2-7, with TRBD1 identical over 9 bases. After removal of 6 bases from V and 4 bases from J, the junction contained 10 bases not matched to a gene. This CDR3 has 15 amino acids. Germline-derived CDR1 and CDR2 are SNHLY and FYNNEI.

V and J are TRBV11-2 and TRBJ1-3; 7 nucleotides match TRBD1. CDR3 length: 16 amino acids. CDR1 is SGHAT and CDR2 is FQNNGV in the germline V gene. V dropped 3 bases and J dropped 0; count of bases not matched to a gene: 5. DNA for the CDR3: TGTGCCAGCAGCTTGCAGGGGGAGTACTCTGGAAACACCATATATTTT. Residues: CASSLQGEYSGNTIYF.

CDR3 amino acids: CASTLTGSHTGELFF. Here the CDR3 DNA reads TGTGCCAGCACATTAACGGGGAGCCACACCGGGGAGCTGTTTTTT. The chain couples TRBV2 to TRBJ2-2; the D gene is possibly TRBD2 (5 bases). Trimming removed 7 bases from V and 3 bases from J, with 15 bases in between. Germline V gives CDR1 SNHLY, CDR2 FYNNEI. The CDR3 length is 15 residues.

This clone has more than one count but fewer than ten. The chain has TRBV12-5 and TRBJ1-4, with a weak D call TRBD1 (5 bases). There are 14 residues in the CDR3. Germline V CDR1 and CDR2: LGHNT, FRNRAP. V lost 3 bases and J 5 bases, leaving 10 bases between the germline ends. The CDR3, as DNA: TGTGCTAGTGGTTTTCCACAGGAGAATGAAAAACTGTTTTTT. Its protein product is CASGFPQENEKLFF.

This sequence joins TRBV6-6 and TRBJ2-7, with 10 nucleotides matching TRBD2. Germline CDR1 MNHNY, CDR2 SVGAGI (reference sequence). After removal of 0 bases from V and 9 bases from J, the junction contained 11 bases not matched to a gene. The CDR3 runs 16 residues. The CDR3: CASSYSNSLAGTPQYF. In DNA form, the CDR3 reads TGTGCCAGCAGTTACTCGAACTCACTAGCGGGGACTCCGCAGTACTTC.

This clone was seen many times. The DNA of the CDR3 is TGTGCCAGCAGGGTGCCCCCCGCCCCGAGCACTGAAGCTTTCTTT. Translating it yields CASRVPPAPSTEAFF. The V and J genes are TRBV6-1 and TRBJ1-1; the D is unclear. The V gene lost 6 bases and the J gene lost 4 bases, with 18 bases spanning the gap. CDR1 and CDR2 from the germline V gene are MNHNS and SASEGT. The CDR3 contains 15 residues.

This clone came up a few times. CDR3 protein: CASSPWTGSVTEAFF. For the CDR3, the DNA is TGTGCCAGCAGTCCGTGGACAGGGTCGGTCACTGAAGCTTTCTTT. The J gene is TRBJ1-1, the V gene TRBV6-1; 8 bases are a match to TRBD1. With V trimmed by 5 bases and J by 4 bases, 9 bases remained unmatched. Germline V gene lookup returns CDR1 MNHNS and CDR2 SASEGT. CDR3 length: 15 residues.

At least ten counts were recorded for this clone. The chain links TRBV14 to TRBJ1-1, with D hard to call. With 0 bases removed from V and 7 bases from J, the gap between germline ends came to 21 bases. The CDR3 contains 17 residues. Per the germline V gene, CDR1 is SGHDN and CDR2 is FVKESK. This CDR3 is CASSQDSIGVSVGEAFF. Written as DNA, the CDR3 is TGTGCCAGCAGCCAAGATTCAATTGGGGTCTCAGTAGGTGAAGCTTTCTTT.

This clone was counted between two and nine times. The CDR3 is CASRATVNYGYTF. CDR3 sequence (DNA): TGTGCCAGCAGAGCTACAGTTAACTATGGCTACACCTTC. The chain has TRBV6-1 and TRBJ1-2; the D is unclear. CDR1 and CDR2 from the germline V gene are MNHNS and SASEGT. Trimming pared 6 bases from V and 1 base from J, leaving 9 bases between. The CDR3 loop spans 13 amino acids.

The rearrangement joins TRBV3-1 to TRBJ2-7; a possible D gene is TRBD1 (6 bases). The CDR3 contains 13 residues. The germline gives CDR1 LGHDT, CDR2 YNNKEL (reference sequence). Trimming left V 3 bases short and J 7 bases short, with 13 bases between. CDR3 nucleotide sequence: TGTGCCAGCAGCCAGGGGCAGGGGTGGGAGCAGTACTTC. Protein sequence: CASSQGQGWEQYF.

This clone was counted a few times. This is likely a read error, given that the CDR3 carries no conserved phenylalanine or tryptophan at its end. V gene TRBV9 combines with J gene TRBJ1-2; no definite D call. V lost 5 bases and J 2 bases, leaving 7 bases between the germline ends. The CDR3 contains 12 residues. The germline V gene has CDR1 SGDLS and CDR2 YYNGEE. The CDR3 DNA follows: TGTGCCAGCAGAGTTACAAACTATGGCTACACCCTC. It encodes CASRVTNYGYTL.

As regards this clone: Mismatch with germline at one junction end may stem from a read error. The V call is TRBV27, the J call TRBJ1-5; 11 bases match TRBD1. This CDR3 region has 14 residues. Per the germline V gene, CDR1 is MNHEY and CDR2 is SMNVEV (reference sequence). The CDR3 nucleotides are TGTGCCAGCAGAACCGGGACAGGGGGTCAGCCCCATCATTTT. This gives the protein CASRTGTGGQPHHF.

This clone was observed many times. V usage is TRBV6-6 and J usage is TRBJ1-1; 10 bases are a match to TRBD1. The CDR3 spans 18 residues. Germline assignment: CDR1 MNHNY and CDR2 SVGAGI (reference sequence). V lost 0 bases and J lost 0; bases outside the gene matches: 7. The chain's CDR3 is CASSYSARDRGMNTEAFF. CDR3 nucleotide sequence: TGTGCCAGCAGTTACTCAGCTCGGGACAGGGGAATGAACACTGAAGCTTTCTTT.

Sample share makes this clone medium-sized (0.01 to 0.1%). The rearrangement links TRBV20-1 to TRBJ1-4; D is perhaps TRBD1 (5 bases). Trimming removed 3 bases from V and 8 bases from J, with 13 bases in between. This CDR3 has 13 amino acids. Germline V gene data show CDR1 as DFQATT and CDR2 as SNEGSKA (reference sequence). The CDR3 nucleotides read TGCAGTGCTAGCTCCAGGGTAGAAGAAAAACTGTTTTTT. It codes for CSASSRVEEKLFF.